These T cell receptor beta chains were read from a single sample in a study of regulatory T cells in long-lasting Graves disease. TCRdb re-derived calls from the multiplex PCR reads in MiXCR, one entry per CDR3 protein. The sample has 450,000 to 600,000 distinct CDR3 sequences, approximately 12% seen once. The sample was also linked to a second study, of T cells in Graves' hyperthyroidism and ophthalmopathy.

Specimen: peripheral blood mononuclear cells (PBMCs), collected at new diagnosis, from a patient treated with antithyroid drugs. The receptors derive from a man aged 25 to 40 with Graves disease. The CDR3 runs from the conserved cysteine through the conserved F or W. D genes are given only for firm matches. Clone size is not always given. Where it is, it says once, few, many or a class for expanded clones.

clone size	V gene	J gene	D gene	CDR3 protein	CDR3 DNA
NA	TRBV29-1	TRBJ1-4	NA	CSARRGTGNEKLFF	TGCAGCGCCCGCCGCGGGACGGGTAATGAAAAACTGTTTTTT
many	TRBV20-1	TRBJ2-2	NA	CSAREATPGLNTGELFF	TGCAGTGCTAGAGAGGCAACCCCGGGGCTGAACACCGGGGAGCTGTTTTTT
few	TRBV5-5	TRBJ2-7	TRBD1	CASSHTGTGYDEQYF	TGTGCCAGCAGCCACACCGGGACAGGGTACGACGAGCAGTACTTC
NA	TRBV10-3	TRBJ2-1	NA	CAISESTLPGLNEQFF	TGTGCCATCAGTGAGTCGACGCTACCCGGACTCAATGAGCAGTTCTTC
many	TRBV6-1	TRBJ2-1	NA	CASKGRDKRSYNEQFF	TGTGCCAGCAAGGGAAGAGATAAGCGCTCCTACAATGAGCAGTTCTTC
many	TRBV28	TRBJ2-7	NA	CASSYLGVFEQYF	TGTGCCAGCAGTTACCTGGGAGTGTTTGAGCAGTACTTC
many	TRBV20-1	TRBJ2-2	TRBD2	CSARDLAGVVNTGELFF	TGCAGTGCTAGAGACCTAGCGGGAGTGGTCAACACCGGGGAGCTGTTTTTT
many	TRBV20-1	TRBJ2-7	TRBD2	CSANKAGGLREQYF	TGCAGTGCAAATAAAGCGGGAGGGCTGAGGGAGCAGTACTTC
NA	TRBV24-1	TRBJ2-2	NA	CATSDFPGAVTGELFF	TGTGCCACCAGTGATTTTCCAGGGGCGGTCACCGGGGAGCTGTTTTTT
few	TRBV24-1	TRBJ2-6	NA	CATSGMRAGANVLTF	TGTGCCACCAGTGGGATGAGAGCTGGGGCCAACGTCCTGACTTTC
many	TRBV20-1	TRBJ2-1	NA	CSAWLAFVPYNEQFF	TGCAGTGCCTGGCTAGCGTTCGTCCCCTACAATGAGCAGTTCTTC
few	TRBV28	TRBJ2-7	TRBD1	CASRTGQARQYF	TGTGCCAGCAGGACCGGACAGGCCCGGCAGTACTTC
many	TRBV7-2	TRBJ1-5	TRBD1	CASSGKTGYRQPQHF	TGTGCCAGCAGCGGGAAGACAGGGTATCGTCAGCCCCAGCATTTT
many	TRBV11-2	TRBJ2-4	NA	CASSRFTGTENIQYF	TGTGCCAGCAGTCGTTTTACCGGGACTGAAAACATTCAGTACTTC
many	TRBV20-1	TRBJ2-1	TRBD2	CSAGEGLAGDEQFF	TGCAGTGCGGGAGAGGGACTAGCGGGAGATGAGCAGTTCTTC
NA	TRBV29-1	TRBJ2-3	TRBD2	CSAKGLAGGEGGTDTQYF	TGCAGCGCAAAGGGACTAGCGGGAGGGGAGGGGGGCACAGATACGCAGTATTTT
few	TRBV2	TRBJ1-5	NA	CASRGDGNQPQHF	TGTGCCAGCAGGGGCGACGGCAATCAGCCCCAGCATTTT
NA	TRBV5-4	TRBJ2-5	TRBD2	CASSWDYGETQYF	TGTGCCAGCAGCTGGGACTACGGAGAGACCCAGTACTTC
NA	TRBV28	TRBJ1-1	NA	CASTLGEFRHTEAFF	TGTGCCAGCACCCTAGGGGAGTTCAGGCACACTGAAGCTTTCTTT
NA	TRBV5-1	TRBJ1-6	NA	CASSRDPNSPLHF	TGTGCCAGCAGCCGGGACCCTAATTCACCCCTCCACTTT
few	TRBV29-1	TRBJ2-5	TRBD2	CSVEGSGSRDFETQYF	TGCAGCGTTGAGGGTAGCGGGAGTCGGGATTTTGAGACCCAGTACTTC
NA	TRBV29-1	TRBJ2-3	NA	CSVEVPDSGFTDTQYF	TGCAGCGTTGAAGTCCCGGACTCGGGGTTCACAGATACGCAGTATTTT
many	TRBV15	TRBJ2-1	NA	CATSRDQGTVNEQFF	TGTGCCACCAGCAGAGATCAGGGGACGGTCAATGAGCAGTTCTTC
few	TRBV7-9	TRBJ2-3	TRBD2	CASSGSGWTTDTQYF	TGTGCCAGCAGCGGTAGCGGGTGGACCACAGATACGCAGTATTTT
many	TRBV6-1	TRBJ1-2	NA	CASSEAAGANYGYTF	TGTGCCAGCAGTGAAGCGGCAGGGGCTAACTATGGCTACACCTTC
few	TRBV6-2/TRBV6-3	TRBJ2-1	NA	CASSYSQGPYNEQFF	TGTGCCAGCAGTTACTCCCAAGGCCCCTACAATGAGCAGTTCTTC
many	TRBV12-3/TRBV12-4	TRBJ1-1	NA	CASSPDRQGSEAFF	TGTGCCAGCAGCCCAGATCGGCAGGGTTCTGAAGCTTTCTTT
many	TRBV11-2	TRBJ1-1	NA	CASSSAGTLNTEAFF	TGTGCCAGCAGCTCCGCCGGGACGCTAAACACTGAAGCTTTCTTT
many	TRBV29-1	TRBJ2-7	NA	CSVARGGSDEQYF	TGCAGCGTTGCCAGGGGAGGTTCTGACGAGCAGTACTTC
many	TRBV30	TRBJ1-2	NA	CAWSVRWGYTF	TGTGCCTGGAGTGTACGTTGGGGCTACACCTTC
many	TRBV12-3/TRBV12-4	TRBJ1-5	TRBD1	CASSLEGWTGGSQPQHF	TGTGCCAGCAGTTTAGAGGGTTGGACAGGGGGCAGCCAGCCCCAGCATTTT
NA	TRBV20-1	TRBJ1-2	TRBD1	CSARTGKLYGYTF	TGCAGTGCGAGGACAGGGAAGCTGTATGGCTACACCTTC
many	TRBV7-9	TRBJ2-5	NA	CASSRFGAEPGGTQYF	TGTGCCAGCAGCCGCTTTGGGGCGGAACCTGGGGGGACCCAGTACTTC
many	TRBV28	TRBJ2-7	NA	CASTARAPRPSEQYF	TGTGCCAGCACCGCGAGGGCCCCCCGACCCAGCGAGCAGTACTTC
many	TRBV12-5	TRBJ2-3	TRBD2	CASGLVAGGPEDTQYF	TGTGCTAGTGGTTTGGTAGCGGGAGGGCCTGAGGATACGCAGTATTTT
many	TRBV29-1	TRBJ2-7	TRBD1	CSTSTQGAYEQYF	TGCAGCACTTCCACGCAGGGGGCATACGAGCAGTACTTC
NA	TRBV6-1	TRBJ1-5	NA	CASSKILLNQPQHF	TGTGCCAGCAGTAAAATCCTCCTTAATCAGCCCCAGCATTTT
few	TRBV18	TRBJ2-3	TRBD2	CASSPPGLGAGGPTDTQYF	TGTGCCAGCTCACCACCGGGCCTAGGGGCGGGAGGACCCACAGATACGCAGTATTTT
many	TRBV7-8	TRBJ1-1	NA	CASSRRSGQNTEAFF	TGTGCCAGCAGCCGCCGTTCAGGGCAGAACACTGAAGCTTTCTTT
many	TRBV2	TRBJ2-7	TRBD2	CASSVRGREGRSEQYF	TGTGCCAGCAGTGTTCGTGGGCGGGAGGGCCGTAGCGAGCAGTACTTC
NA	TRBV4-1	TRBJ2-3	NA	CASSQESGSSTDTQYF	TGCGCCAGCAGCCAAGAGTCCGGCTCTAGCACAGATACGCAGTATTTT
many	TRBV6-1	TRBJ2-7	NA	CASSEALNYEQYF	TGTGCCAGCAGTGAAGCGCTCAACTACGAGCAGTACTTC
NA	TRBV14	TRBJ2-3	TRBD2	CASRPTSGGTDTQYF	TGTGCCAGCAGACCTACTAGCGGGGGCACAGATACGCAGTATTTT
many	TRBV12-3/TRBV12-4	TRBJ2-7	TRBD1	CASSLRQGHSEQYF	TGTGCCAGCAGTTTAAGACAGGGTCACAGCGAGCAGTACTTC
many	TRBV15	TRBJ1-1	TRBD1	CATSRERERSGQGAREAFF	TGTGCCACCAGCAGAGAGAGAGAGAGATCAGGCCAGGGGGCCCGTGAAGCTTTCTTT
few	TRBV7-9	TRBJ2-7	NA	CASSSARAVYSYEQYF	TGTGCCAGCAGCTCCGCCCGGGCAGTATACTCCTACGAGCAGTACTTC
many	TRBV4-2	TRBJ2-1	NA	CASSQDRQGEGEQFF	TGTGCCAGCAGCCAAGATAGGCAGGGTGAGGGTGAGCAGTTCTTC
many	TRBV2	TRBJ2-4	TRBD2	CASSDPLRLAGVKNIQYF	TGTGCCAGCAGTGACCCCCTCAGATTAGCGGGAGTAAAAAACATTCAGTACTTC
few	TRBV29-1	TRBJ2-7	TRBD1	CSISDRVGNYEQYF	TGCAGCATTTCCGACAGGGTTGGTAATTACGAGCAGTACTTC
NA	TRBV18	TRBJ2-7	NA	CASSPRGANSYEQYF	TGTGCCAGCTCACCCCGAGGGGCCAACTCCTACGAGCAGTACTTC
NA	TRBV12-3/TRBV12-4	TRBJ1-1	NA	CASSFVGNTDAFF	TGTGCCAGCAGTTTTGTCGGAAACACTGATGCTTTCTTT
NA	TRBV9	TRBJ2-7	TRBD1	CASSAPGQGPYEQYF	TGTGCCAGCAGCGCCCCGGGACAGGGCCCCTACGAGCAGTACTTC
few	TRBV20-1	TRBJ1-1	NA	CSASGSVNTEAFF	TGCAGTGCTAGTGGATCGGTGAACACTGAAGCTTTCTTT
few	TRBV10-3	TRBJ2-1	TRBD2	CATGLAGGLYNEQFF	TGTGCCACGGGACTAGCGGGAGGGCTATACAATGAGCAGTTCTTC